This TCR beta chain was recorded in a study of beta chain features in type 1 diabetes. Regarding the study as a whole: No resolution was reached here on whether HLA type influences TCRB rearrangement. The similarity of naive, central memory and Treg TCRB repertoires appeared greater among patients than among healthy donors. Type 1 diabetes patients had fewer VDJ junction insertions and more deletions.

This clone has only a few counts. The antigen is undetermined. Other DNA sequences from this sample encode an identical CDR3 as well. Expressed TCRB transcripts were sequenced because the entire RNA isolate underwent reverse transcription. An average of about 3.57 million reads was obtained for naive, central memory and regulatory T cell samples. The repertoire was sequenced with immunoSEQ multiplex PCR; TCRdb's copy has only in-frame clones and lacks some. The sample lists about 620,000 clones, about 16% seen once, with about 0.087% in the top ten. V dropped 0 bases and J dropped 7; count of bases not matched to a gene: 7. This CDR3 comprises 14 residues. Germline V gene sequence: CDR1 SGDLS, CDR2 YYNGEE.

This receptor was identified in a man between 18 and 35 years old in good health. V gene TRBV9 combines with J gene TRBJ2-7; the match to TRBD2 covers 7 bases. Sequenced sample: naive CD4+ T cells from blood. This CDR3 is CASSVGRGGEEQYF. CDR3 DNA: TGTGCCAGCAGCGTAGGGCGGGGAGGGGAGGAGCAGTACTTC.